This entry lists 4 T cell receptor beta chains sequenced from one sample in a study of T cell repertoires in cytomegalovirus infection. TCRdb fed the reads into MiXCR, producing one record per CDR3 protein. The data hold about 490,000 distinct CDR3 sequences, with less than 30% observed a single time. The sequenced sample was PBMCs. These receptors all come from a human donor in good health (CMV status not recorded). Some clones in this sample may be carry-over from other donors' samples.

A few counts support this clonotype. J is TRBJ2-7 and V is TRBV6-2 or TRBV6-3; 13 positions match TRBD2. Trimming took 6 bases from V and 2 from J; bases not matched to a gene: 4. The germline CDR1 and CDR2 sequences are MNHEY and SVGEGT. The CDR3 has 15 residues. The CDR3 loop reads CASSSGLAGTYEQYV. The CDR3 DNA is TGTGCCAGCAGCTCGGGACTAGCGGGAACCTACGAGCAGTACGTC.

This clonotype was seen a few times. This chain joins TRBV11-2 and TRBJ2-1, with 11 bases lining up with TRBD2. Germline lookup yields CDR1 SGHAT and CDR2 FQNNGV. The CDR3 runs to 19 residues. Germline trimming cut 4 bases from V and 1 base from J; bases unmatched to any gene: 12. As DNA, the CDR3 is TGTGCCAGCAGCTCCGTAGCGGGAGGGCTGGTGGGGTCCTACAATGAGCAGTTCTTC. Its protein is CASSSVAGGLVGSYNEQFF.

This clonotype was counted ten times or more. The chain has TRBV4-1 and TRBJ2-1; no clear D. This CDR3 has 18 amino acids. Germline V gene lookup returns CDR1 MGHRA and CDR2 YSYEKL. The V end lost 0 bases, the J end lost 8 bases, and 23 bases lay between the germline ends. CDR3 coding DNA: TGCGCCAGCAGCCAAGAAGTACCCGACCAGGCGAACCCACATGAGCAGTTCTTC. It yields the protein CASSQEVPDQANPHEQFF.

The chain combines TRBV27 with TRBJ2-7; tentatively, D is TRBD1 (6 bases). Germline V CDR1 and CDR2: MNHEY, SMNVEV (reference sequence). V shed 6 bases and J shed 1 base, with 19 bases lying between them. The CDR3 has 16 residues. The CDR3 DNA reads TGTGCCAGCAGCCCCGGTACAGGGAAAGCATCCTACGAGCAGTACTTC. It yields the protein CASSPGTGKASYEQYF.